This passage covers 21 T cell receptor beta chains from one sample sequenced in a study of cytomegalovirus exposure and HLA in healthy donors. Primers for the PCR totalled 60 Vbeta and 13 Jbeta. Some clones are missing from TCRdb's copy, which holds only in-frame ones; the method was immunoSEQ multiplex PCR. The data show around 110,000 clones, around 10% seen once. Sequencing was done on a sample of PBMCs. The source is a man aged 25-45 years in good health and CMV-seronegative.

In the case of this clone: At one boundary the junction diverges from the germline segment, which might be a read error. CDR3 DNA sequence: TGCGCCAGCAGCCCCTATTCCCGGGGGAACGCCGGGGAGCTGTTTTTT. Protein: CASSPYSRGNAGELFF. The chain employs TRBV4-3 and TRBJ2-2, with D possibly being TRBD2 (6 bases). Per the germline V gene, CDR1 is LGHNA and CDR2 is YSLEER. The CDR3 is 16 amino acids.

This clone showed up just a few times. This chain uses TRBV9 with TRBJ2-5, with 13 bases aligning to TRBD2. Trimming cost V 4 bases and J 2 bases; bases outside gene matches: 11. Germline V CDR1 and CDR2: SGDLS, YYNGEE. This CDR3 has 18 amino acids. CDR3 region: CASSSWTSGGPRQETQYF. The CDR3 DNA reads as TGTGCCAGCAGCTCGTGGACTAGCGGGGGACCCCGTCAAGAGACCCAGTACTTC.

The chain employs TRBV6-5 and TRBJ1-1, with D unresolved. Germline CDR1 and CDR2: MNHEY and SVGAGI. This CDR3 is built from 14 residues. With 4 bases removed from V and 6 bases from J, the gap between germline ends came to 15 bases. CDR3 sequence: CASSSRGRVAEAFF. The CDR3 region has the DNA TGTGCCAGCAGTTCCCGAGGGAGGGTGGCTGAAGCTTTCTTT.

V gene TRBV19 combines with J gene TRBJ1-3; D is perhaps TRBD1 (6 bases). Germline loops: CDR1 LNHDA, CDR2 SQIVND (reference sequence). The CDR3 sequence is 13 residues long. V was trimmed by 7 bases and J by 0 bases, leaving 7 bases between them. The DNA of the CDR3 is TGTGCCAGTAAAGGGGGCTCTGGAAACACCATATATTTT. Residues: CASKGGSGNTIYF. The full variable domain, rest sourced from reference TRBV19 and TRBJ1-3, is DGGITQSPKYLFRKEGQNVTLSCEQNLNHDAMYWYRQDPGQGLRLIYYSQIVNDFQKGDIAEGYSVSREKKESFPLTVTSAQKNPTAFYLCASKGGSGNTIYFGEGSWLTVV.

This clone came up a few times. The V gene is TRBV21-1, the J gene TRBJ2-7; the table assigns TRBD2, which was not confirmed against the DNA. TRBV21-1 is an annotated pseudogene. This CDR3 is 15 amino acids long. This CDR3 is CASPEGRGNTYEQYF. CDR3 nucleotides: TGTGCCAGCCCTGAGGGGCGGGGTAACACCTACGAGCAGTACTTC.

This chain connects TRBV15 to TRBJ1-2; the match to TRBD1 covers 8 bases. J gave up 3 bases and V 4 bases, and 7 bases lay outside the gene matches. This CDR3 contains 15 residues. Germline V CDR1 and CDR2: LNHNV, YYDKDF (reference sequence). The CDR3 region is CATSTRTGFHYGYTF. The DNA of the CDR3 is TGTGCCACCAGCACCAGGACAGGGTTTCACTATGGCTACACCTTC.

Of note for this clone: An end of the junction differs from the germline gene, which may be a read error. V is TRBV4-1 and J is TRBJ2-5; TRBD2 matches 11 bases. This CDR3 region has 17 residues. The germline V gene encodes CDR1 MGHRA and CDR2 YSYEKL. The CDR3 loop reads CASSQLNKLAGVEAQYF. CDR3 bases: TGCGCCAGCAGCCAACTGAATAAACTAGCGGGAGTAGAGGCCCAGTACTTC.

This clone has a handful of counts. The chain has TRBV30 and TRBJ2-2; TRBD1 matches 7 bases. The CDR3 is made up of 15 amino acids. Germline V gene data show CDR1 as GTSNPN and CDR2 as SVGIG (reference sequence). V was pared by 0 bases and J by 3 bases, with 4 bases of the junction left unmatched. The CDR3, as DNA: TGTGCCTGGAGTGTACGACAGGGTGACACCGGGGAGCTGTTTTTT. Its protein product is CAWSVRQGDTGELFF.

The V call is TRBV5-1, the J call TRBJ2-7; 10 bases fit TRBD1. From germline, CDR1 is SGHRS and CDR2 YFSETQ. V shed 0 bases, J shed 6 bases, and the junction held 9 bases outside the gene matches. The CDR3 is made up of 16 amino acids. CDR3 sequence: CASSLELGQGITEQYF. The CDR3, as DNA: TGCGCCAGCAGCTTGGAGTTGGGACAGGGGATAACCGAGCAGTACTTC.

This clone was picked up a small number of times. The V call is TRBV5-4, the J call TRBJ1-3; D possibly corresponds to TRBD1 (5 bases). The germline V and J ends were trimmed by 2 bases and 4 bases, with 7 bases remaining between them. CDR3 length: 13 amino acids. Germline V gene lookup returns CDR1 SGHNT and CDR2 YYREEE (reference sequence). For the CDR3, the DNA is TGTGCCAGCAGCTTTGGGGCGGGAAACACCATATATTTT. This gives the protein CASSFGAGNTIYF.

J is TRBJ2-5 and V is TRBV6-6, with a tentative D call TRBD2 (6 bases). With 6 bases removed from V and 7 bases from J, the gap between germline ends came to 18 bases. The CDR3 runs 14 residues. Germline V gene lookup returns CDR1 MNHNY and CDR2 SVGAGI (reference sequence). The CDR3 DNA sequence: TGTGCCAGCAGCGAGAGTCTAGCGACCGGGACCCAGTACTTC. Its translation: CASSESLATGTQYF.

This chain links TRBV19 with TRBJ1-2; possible D gene TRBD1, 5 bases. The length of the CDR3 is 16 residues. Germline loops: CDR1 LNHDA, CDR2 SQIVND (reference sequence). The germline V and J ends were trimmed by 7 bases and 5 bases, with 23 bases remaining between them. The CDR3 loop reads CASNQIPDSSLYGYTF. CDR3 coding DNA: TGTGCCAGTAACCAAATCCCTGACAGCAGTTTGTATGGCTACACCTTC.

This chain links TRBV6-4 with TRBJ2-3, with 10 bases that match TRBD2. Germline V gives CDR1 MRHNA, CDR2 SNTAGT. This CDR3 is built from 15 residues. Germline trimming cut 3 bases from V and 2 bases from J; bases unmatched to any gene: 2. The CDR3 reads CASSELAGNTDTQYF. The DNA of the CDR3 is TGTGCCAGCAGTGAACTAGCGGGGAACACAGATACGCAGTATTTT.

This clone was counted between two and nine times. The chain carries TRBV18 and TRBJ2-1, with 8 bases lining up with TRBD1. From germline, CDR1 is KGHSH and CDR2 LQKENI. The CDR3 consists of 18 residues. Unmatched junction bases numbered 11, after V lost 4 bases and J lost 0 bases. CDR3 nucleotides: TGTGCCAGCTCACGCTGGGACAGGACTACTTTCTCCTACAATGAGCAGTTCTTC. Its translation: CASSRWDRTTFSYNEQFF.

This clone turned up a few times. The chain joins TRBV2 to TRBJ1-1; D is ambiguous. Germline assignment: CDR1 SNHLY and CDR2 FYNNEI. CDR3 length: 16 amino acids. Trimming cost V 0 bases and J 10 bases, with 21 bases left between them. CDR3: CASSEAPLVGAFGAFF. In DNA form, the CDR3 reads TGTGCCAGCAGTGAAGCCCCTTTGGTGGGAGCGTTCGGAGCTTTCTTT. Filled out from reference TRBV2 and TRBJ1-1, the complete variable domain reads EPEVTQTPSHQVTQMGQEVILRCVPISNHLYFYWYRQILGQKVEFLVSFYNNEISEKSEIFDDQFSVERPDGSNFTLKIRSTKLEDSAMYFCASSEAPLVGAFGAFFGQGTRLTVV.

This clone was observed a handful of times. The CDR3 nucleotides read TGTGCCAGCAGTGTACCTATCTCCTACAATGAGCAGTTCTTC. This codes for CASSVPISYNEQFF. The chain has TRBV6-1 and TRBJ2-1, with D hard to call. CDR1 MNHNS and CDR2 SASEGT come from the germline V gene. This CDR3 region has 14 residues. V was clipped by 4 bases and J by 0 bases, with 7 bases between them.

This clone was counted only a few times. The chain recombines TRBV4-1 with TRBJ1-5; weak D call: TRBD1 (6 bases). The CDR3 runs to 14 residues. V gave up 4 bases and J gave up 5 bases, with 12 bases separating them. Germline CDR1 reads MGHRA; CDR2 reads YSYEKL. The CDR3 spells CASSRDHRDQPQHF. CDR3 DNA: TGCGCCAGCAGCCGAGATCACAGGGATCAGCCCCAGCATTTT.

The chain employs TRBV2 and TRBJ2-1; tentatively, D is TRBD1 (6 bases). Germline V lookup: CDR1 SNHLY, CDR2 FYNNEI. CDR3 length: 17 amino acids. Deletions cut 6 bases from V and 3 bases from J, with 21 bases between. The CDR3 coding sequence is TGTGCCAGCAGGTTCGGAAGGACAGCCTCATACTACAATGAGCAGTTCTTC. Protein product: CASRFGRTASYYNEQFF.

This clone was detected a few times. This sequence joins TRBV5-1 and TRBJ2-5; 7 bases are shared with TRBD2. V dropped 2 bases and J dropped 4; count of bases not matched to a gene: 8. The germline V gene has CDR1 SGHRS and CDR2 YFSETQ. This CDR3 spans 15 amino acids. DNA of the CDR3: TGCGCCAGCAGCTTCGGGCCAGCGGGAAGAGAGACCCAGTACTTC. It is translated as CASSFGPAGRETQYF.

The chain combines TRBV5-1 with TRBJ2-6, with D unresolved. The V end was cut by 0 bases, the J end by 0 bases, with 4 bases between. The V gene's germline CDR1 is SGHRS and CDR2 YFSETQ. This CDR3 contains 15 residues. CDR3 sequence reads: CASSLVLSGANVLTF. CDR3 DNA sequence: TGCGCCAGCAGCTTGGTTCTCTCTGGGGCCAACGTCCTGACTTTC.

The chain uses TRBV14 and TRBJ2-2, with 10 bases lining up with TRBD1. V was clipped by 3 bases and J by 3 bases; unmatched bases: 7. Germline values: CDR1 SGHDN, CDR2 FVKESK. The length of the CDR3 is 17 residues. The CDR3: CASSHPAGTGDTGELFF. CDR3 nucleotide sequence: TGTGCCAGCAGCCACCCCGCCGGGACAGGGGACACCGGGGAGCTGTTTTTT.